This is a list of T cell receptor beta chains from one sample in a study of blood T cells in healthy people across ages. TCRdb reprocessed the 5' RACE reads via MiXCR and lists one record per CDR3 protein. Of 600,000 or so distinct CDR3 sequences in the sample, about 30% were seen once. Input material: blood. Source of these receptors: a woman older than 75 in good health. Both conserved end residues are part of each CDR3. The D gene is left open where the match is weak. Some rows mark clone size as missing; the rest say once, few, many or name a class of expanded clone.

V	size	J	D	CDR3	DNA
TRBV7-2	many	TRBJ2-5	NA	CASSPELQETQYF	TGTGCCAGCAGCCCCGAACTCCAAGAGACCCAGTACTTC
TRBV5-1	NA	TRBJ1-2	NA	CASGPNSGDGYTF	TGCGCCAGCGGTCCTAACTCAGGGGATGGCTACACCTTC
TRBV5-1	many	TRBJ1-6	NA	CASSPGPNSPLHF	TGTGCCAGCAGTCCGGGACCTAATTCACCCCTCCACTTT
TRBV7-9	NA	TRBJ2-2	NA	CASSNPLGGLNTGELFF	TGTGCCAGCAGCAATCCCCTGGGGGGCCTAAACACCGGGGAGCTGTTTTTT
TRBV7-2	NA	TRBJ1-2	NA	CASATRERGGYTF	TGTGCCAGCGCCACACGGGAGCGAGGGGGCTACACCTTC
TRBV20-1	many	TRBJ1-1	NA	CSARPNWDTEAFF	TGCAGTGCTAGACCCAACTGGGACACTGAAGCTTTCTTT
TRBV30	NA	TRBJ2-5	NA	CAWSVNNANEQYF	TGTGCCTGGAGTGTAAACAACGCGAATGAGCAGTACTTC
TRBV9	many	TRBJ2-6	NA	CASSPHVSGTGANVLTF	TGTGCCAGCAGCCCCCACGTCTCAGGCACTGGGGCCAACGTCCTGACTTTC
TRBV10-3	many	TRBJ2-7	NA	CAISATNSYEQYF	TGTGCCATCAGTGCTACGAACTCCTACGAGCAGTACTTC
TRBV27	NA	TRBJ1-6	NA	CASRSNQGNNSPLHF	TGTGCCAGCCGAAGCAATCAGGGGAATAATTCACCCCTCCACTTT
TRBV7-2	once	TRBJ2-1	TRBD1	CTSSLKTGIYNEQFF	TGTACCAGCAGCTTGAAGACAGGGATCTACAATGAGCAGTTCTTC
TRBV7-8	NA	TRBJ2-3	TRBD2	CASSVSGTPRTDTQYF	TGTGCCAGCAGCGTGAGCGGGACTCCACGCACAGATACGCAGTATTTT
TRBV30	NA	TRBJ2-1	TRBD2	CAWSEARLALLDNEQFF	TGTGCCTGGAGCGAGGCCCGACTAGCCCTGTTAGACAATGAGCAGTTCTTC
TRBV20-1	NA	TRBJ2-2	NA	CSAPKRASGELFF	TGCAGTGCCCCGAAAAGAGCTTCCGGGGAGCTGTTTTTT
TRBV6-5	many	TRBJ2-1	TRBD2	CASTPSGEAYNEQFF	TGTGCCAGCACCCCCAGCGGGGAAGCATACAATGAGCAGTTCTTC
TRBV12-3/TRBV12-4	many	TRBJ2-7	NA	CASSWTGRLYEQYF	TGTGCCAGCAGCTGGACGGGGAGACTCTACGAGCAGTACTTC
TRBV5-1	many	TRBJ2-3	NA	CASNTRDRDTQYF	TGCGCCAGCAATACTAGGGATCGGGATACGCAGTATTTT
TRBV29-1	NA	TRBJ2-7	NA	CSVTTRSYEQYF	TGCAGCGTAACGACCAGATCCTACGAGCAGTACTTC
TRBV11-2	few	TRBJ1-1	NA	CASSSDRKNTEAFF	TGTGCCAGCAGCTCAGACAGAAAGAACACTGAAGCTTTCTTT
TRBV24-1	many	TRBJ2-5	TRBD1	CATSAPTGEQETQYF	TGTGCCACCAGTGCCCCGACAGGGGAGCAAGAGACCCAGTACTTC
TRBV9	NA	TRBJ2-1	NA	CASSVVDVSYNEQFF	TGTGCCAGCAGCGTAGTAGACGTTAGTTACAATGAGCAGTTCTTC
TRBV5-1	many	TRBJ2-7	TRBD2	CASSSLTSGGASEQYF	TGCGCCAGCAGCTCCCTCACCAGCGGGGGAGCCTCCGAGCAGTACTTC
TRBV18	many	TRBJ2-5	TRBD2	CASSPGALAGGSAETQYF	TGTGCCAGCTCACCCGGCGCGCTAGCGGGGGGGTCTGCTGAGACCCAGTACTTC
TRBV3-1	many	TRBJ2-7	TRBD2	CASSPPGGEQYF	TGTGCCAGCAGCCCCCCGGGGGGCGAGCAGTACTTC
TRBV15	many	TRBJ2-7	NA	CATSRVNRAYEQYF	TGTGCCACCAGCAGAGTCAACAGGGCCTACGAGCAGTACTTC